This T cell receptor (beta chain) was retrieved from a study of blood T cells in healthy people across ages. Study findings and constraints: Investigators viewed diversity estimates from one million T cells as underestimates, the study reported. Observed TCR beta diversity per million T cells went down as age went up. This fall followed a roughly linear course with age.

For the second PCR, which ran for roughly 7 to 11 cycles, a sample-barcoded 5' primer and a J-beta primer mix were used. TCRdb fed the 5' RACE reads into MiXCR, producing one record per CDR3 protein. Counted here are 700,000 to 850,000 distinct CDR3 sequences, about 34% occurring once; the ten biggest clones make up over 10%. To note about this clonotype: Its antigen is unidentified.

V lost 5 bases to trimming and J lost 0 bases; unmatched junction nucleotides: 11. CDR3 length equals 17 residues. Donors were healthy Caucasian individuals from Russia aged about 6 to 90. Sequencing was carried out using blood. The receptor comes from a young man in good health. This sequence joins TRBV12-3 or TRBV12-4 and TRBJ1-1, with 8 bases identical to TRBD1. In DNA form, the CDR3 reads TGTGCCAGCAGTGCCCGGGGACAGGAAATCTTGAACACTGAAGCTTTCTTT. The encoded protein is CASSARGQEILNTEAFF.